One T cell receptor (beta chain) is described in this entry. This entry is derived from a study of OX40 agonist ivuxolimab in advanced cancers. This CDR3 is built from 14 residues. The V gene lost 3 bases and the J gene lost 0 bases, with 9 bases spanning the gap. Germline CDR1 SGHTA, CDR2 FQGNSA. Sequencing was performed with immunoSEQ multiplex PCR; in TCRdb, only in-frame clones are kept and a portion is missing. The data hold some 85,000 clones, with around 86% observed a single time. The sequencing used CD4+ or CD8+ T cells sorted from blood, collected in a trial of the OX40 agonist ivuxolimab. V gene TRBV7-2 combines with J gene TRBJ2-7; unclear D gene. This clonotype was sampled from an adult with an advanced solid tumor such as melanoma, head and neck, liver or kidney cancer. The CDR3 DNA reads as TGTGCCAGCAGCTTCGGATCGACCTCCTACGAGCAGTACTTC. Its translation is CASSFGSTSYEQYF. The full variable domain, in which reference TRBV7-2 and TRBJ2-7 provide the parts outside the CDR3, is GAGVSQSPSNKVTEKGKDVELRCDPISGHTALYWYRQSLGQGLEFLIYFQGNSAPDKSGLPSDRFSAERTGGSVSTLTIQRTQQEDSAVYLCASSFGSTSYEQYFGPGTRLTVT.